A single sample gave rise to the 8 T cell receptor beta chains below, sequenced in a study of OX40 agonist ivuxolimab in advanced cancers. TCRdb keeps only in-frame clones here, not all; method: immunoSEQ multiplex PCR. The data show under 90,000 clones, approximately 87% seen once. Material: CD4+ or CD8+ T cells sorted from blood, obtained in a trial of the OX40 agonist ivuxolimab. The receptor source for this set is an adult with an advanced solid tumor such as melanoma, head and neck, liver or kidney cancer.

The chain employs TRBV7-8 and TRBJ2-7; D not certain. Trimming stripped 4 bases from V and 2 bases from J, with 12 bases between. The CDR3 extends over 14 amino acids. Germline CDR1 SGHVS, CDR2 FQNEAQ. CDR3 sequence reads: CASSSRHVTYEQYF. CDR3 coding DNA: TGTGCCAGCAGCTCTCGACACGTTACCTACGAGCAGTACTTC.

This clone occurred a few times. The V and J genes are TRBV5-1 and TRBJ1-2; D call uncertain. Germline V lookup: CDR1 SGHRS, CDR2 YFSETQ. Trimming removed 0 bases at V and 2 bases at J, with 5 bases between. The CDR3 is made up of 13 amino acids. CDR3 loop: CASSLDSNYGYTF. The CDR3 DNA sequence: TGCGCCAGCAGCTTGGACAGCAACTATGGCTACACCTTC.

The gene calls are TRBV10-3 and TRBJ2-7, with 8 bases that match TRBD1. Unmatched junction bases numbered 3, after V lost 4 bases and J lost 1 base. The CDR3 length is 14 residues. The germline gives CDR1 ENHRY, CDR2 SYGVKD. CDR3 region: CAISGGQVSYEQYF. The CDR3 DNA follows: TGTGCCATCAGTGGGGGACAGGTTTCCTACGAGCAGTACTTC.

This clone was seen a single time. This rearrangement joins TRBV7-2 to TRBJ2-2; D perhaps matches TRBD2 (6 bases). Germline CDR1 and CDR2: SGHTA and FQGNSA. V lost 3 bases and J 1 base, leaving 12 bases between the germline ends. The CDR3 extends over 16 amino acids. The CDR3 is CASSFFVSGNTGELFF. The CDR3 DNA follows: TGTGCCAGCAGCTTTTTCGTTAGCGGGAACACCGGGGAGCTGTTTTTT.

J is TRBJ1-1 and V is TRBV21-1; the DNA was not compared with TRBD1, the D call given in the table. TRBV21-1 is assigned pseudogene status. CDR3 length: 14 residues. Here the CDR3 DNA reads TGTGCCAGCAGCACACAGGGTCAGGGTGCTGAAGCTTTCTTT. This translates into CASSTQGQGAEAFF.

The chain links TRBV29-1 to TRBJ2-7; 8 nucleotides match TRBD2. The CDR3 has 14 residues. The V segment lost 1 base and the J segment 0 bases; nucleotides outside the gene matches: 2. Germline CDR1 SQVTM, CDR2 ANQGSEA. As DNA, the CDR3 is TGCAGCGTTGAAGGGAGCGGGAGCTCCTACGAGCAGTACTTC. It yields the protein CSVEGSGSSYEQYF.

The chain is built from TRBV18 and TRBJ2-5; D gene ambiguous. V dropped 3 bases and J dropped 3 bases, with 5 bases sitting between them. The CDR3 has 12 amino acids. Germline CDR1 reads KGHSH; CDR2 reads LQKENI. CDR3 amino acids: CASSPLEETQYF. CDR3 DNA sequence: TGTGCCAGCTCACCCCTCGAAGAGACCCAGTACTTC.

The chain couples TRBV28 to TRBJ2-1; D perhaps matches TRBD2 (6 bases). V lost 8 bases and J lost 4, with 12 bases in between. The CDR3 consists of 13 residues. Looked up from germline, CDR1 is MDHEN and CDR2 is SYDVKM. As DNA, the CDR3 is TGTGCCAGCGCTAGGGACTTATACAATGAGCAGTTCTTC. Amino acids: CASARDLYNEQFF. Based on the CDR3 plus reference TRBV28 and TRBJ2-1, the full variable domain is DVKVTQSSRYLVKRTGEKVFLECVQDMDHENMFWYRQDPGLGLRLIYFSYDVKMKEKGDIPEGYSVSREKKERFSLILESASTNQTSMYLCASARDLYNEQFFGPGTRLTVL.